These 32 T cell receptor beta chains share one sample of origin, sequenced in a study of blood T cell repertoires in COVID-19. Sequencing was performed with immunoSEQ multiplex PCR; in TCRdb, only in-frame clones are kept and a portion is missing. The sample carries 300,000 or so clones, around 87% recorded once. Source material: peripheral blood. The receptors stem from a man between 65 and 79 years old with acute or convalescent COVID-19.

The chain joins TRBV4-3 to TRBJ1-2; TRBD1 matches at 7 bases. This CDR3 comprises 17 residues. V lost 2 bases and J lost 2; bases outside the gene matches: 11. The germline gives CDR1 LGHNA, CDR2 YSLEER. The CDR3 spells CASSQPGQHYSNYGYTF. In nucleotides, the CDR3 is TGCGCCAGCAGCCAACCGGGACAGCATTATTCCAACTATGGCTACACCTTC.

The genes are TRBV5-1 and TRBJ1-2, with 8 positions matching TRBD1. The V segment lost 0 bases and the J segment 6 bases; nucleotides outside the gene matches: 4. The germline V gene encodes CDR1 SGHRS and CDR2 YFSETQ. This CDR3 region has 14 residues. As DNA, the CDR3 is TGCGCCAGCAGCTTGGCCTTGGGACAGGATGGCTACACCTTC. Residues: CASSLALGQDGYTF. The variable domain in full, with the rest retrieved from reference TRBV5-1 and TRBJ1-2, is KAGVTQTPRYLIKTRGQQVTLSCSPISGHRSVSWYQQTPGQGLQFLFEYFSETQRNKGNFPGRFSGRQFSNSRSEMNVSTLELGDSALYLCASSLALGQDGYTFGSGTRLTVV.

The chain is built from TRBV30 and TRBJ1-2; perhaps TRBD1 as D (6 bases). The V end was cut by 1 base, the J end by 4 bases, with 10 bases between. This CDR3 spans 13 amino acids. Germline V gene data show CDR1 as GTSNPN and CDR2 as SVGIG (reference sequence). The CDR3 sequence is CAWSGGRVYGYTF. CDR3 in DNA: TGTGCCTGGAGTGGGGGGCGCGTCTATGGCTACACCTTC.

The chain carries TRBV28 and TRBJ2-5, with 11 positions matching TRBD1. The CDR3 runs 17 residues. V shed 5 bases, J shed 3 bases, and the junction held 11 bases outside the gene matches. Germline loops: CDR1 MDHEN, CDR2 SYDVKM. CDR3 nucleotide sequence: TGTGCCAGCAGTCCACGCCCCGGGACAGGGGGGAAAGAGACCCAGTACTTC. Amino acid sequence: CASSPRPGTGGKETQYF.

This chain joins TRBV28 and TRBJ2-7; 7 bases are shared with TRBD1. Per the germline V gene, CDR1 is MDHEN and CDR2 is SYDVKM. The CDR3 is made up of 15 amino acids. Trimming cost V 1 base and J 2 bases; bases outside gene matches: 5. CDR3 in DNA: TGTGCCAGCAGTTTATCCTTAACAGGGGCCTACGAGCAGTACTTC. It specifies CASSLSLTGAYEQYF.

This rearrangement joins TRBV28 to TRBJ1-6; D is perhaps TRBD1 (6 bases). The CDR3 is 17 residues long. V was shortened by 5 bases and J by 9 bases, with 23 bases between the two germline ends. CDR1 MDHEN and CDR2 SYDVKM come from the germline V gene. The CDR3 region has the DNA TGTGCCAGCAGTCCCCCCCCGACAGGACGTGGGCGTTCACCCCTCCACTTT. Translated, it gives CASSPPPTGRGRSPLHF.

The chain is built from TRBV5-6 and TRBJ1-2, with 11 bases fitting TRBD1. This CDR3 is 15 amino acids long. Looked up from germline, CDR1 is SGHDT and CDR2 is YYEEEE. Trimming took 1 base from V and 12 from J; bases not matched to a gene: 11. This CDR3 reads CASSLHGQGARRNTF. In DNA, the CDR3 is TGTGCCAGCAGCTTGCATGGACAGGGGGCGAGGAGGAACACCTTC.

The chain links TRBV9 to TRBJ1-4; TRBD1 matches at 7 bases. CDR1 and CDR2 (germline): SGDLS, YYNGEE. V trimming: 3 bases; J trimming: 6 bases; junction bases outside the gene matches: 8. This CDR3 is built from 15 residues. CDR3 sequence reads: CASSGRQGRDEKLFF. CDR3 DNA: TGTGCCAGCAGCGGCCGACAGGGACGGGATGAAAAACTGTTTTTT. The variable domain in full, with the rest retrieved from reference TRBV9 and TRBJ1-4, is DSGVTQTPKHLITATGQRVTLRCSPRSGDLSVYWYQQSLDQGLQFLIQYYNGEERAKGNILERFSAQQFPDLHSELNLSSLELGDSALYFCASSGRQGRDEKLFFGSGTQLSVL.

The chain joins TRBV28 to TRBJ2-7; no firm D call. The CDR3 totals 13 residues. V was shortened by 5 bases and J by 2 bases, with 10 bases between the two germline ends. Looked up from germline, CDR1 is MDHEN and CDR2 is SYDVKM. Here the CDR3 DNA reads TGTGCCAGCAGTGTGGGCCGGACCTACGAGCAGTACTTC. Amino acid sequence: CASSVGRTYEQYF.

This chain connects TRBV24-1 to TRBJ1-3; D not resolved. Germline loops: CDR1 KGHDR, CDR2 SFDVKD. V was shortened by 4 bases and J by 0 bases, with 6 bases between the two germline ends. The CDR3 runs to 14 residues. The CDR3 is CATSDRSSGNTIYF. The CDR3 coding sequence is TGTGCCACCAGTGACCGGAGCTCTGGAAACACCATATATTTT.

This chain links TRBV29-1 with TRBJ2-3; 11 bases align to TRBD2. Looked up from germline, CDR1 is SQVTM and CDR2 is ANQGSEA. V shed 8 bases and J 2 bases; nucleotides not matched to a gene: 9. This CDR3 spans 15 amino acids. This chain's CDR3 is CSSAGTSGDTDTQYF. The CDR3 DNA sequence: TGCAGCTCTGCCGGGACTAGCGGCGACACAGATACGCAGTATTTT.

The chain uses TRBV28 and TRBJ2-3; D is perhaps TRBD1 (5 bases). Trimming shortened V by 6 bases and J by 6 bases, and 13 bases separated the two germline ends. Germline values: CDR1 MDHEN, CDR2 SYDVKM. CDR3 length: 13 residues. This CDR3 is CASRLQGADTQYF. The CDR3 nucleotides are TGTGCCAGCAGGCTTCAAGGGGCCGATACGCAGTATTTT.

The gene calls are TRBV5-4 and TRBJ1-1; weak D call: TRBD1 (5 bases). Germline loops: CDR1 SGHNT, CDR2 YYREEE (reference sequence). The V end lost 0 bases, the J end lost 12 bases, and 12 bases lay between the germline ends. This CDR3 has 12 residues. CDR3 protein: CASSLAEGRTFF. In DNA, the CDR3 is TGTGCCAGCAGCTTGGCGGAGGGGAGAACTTTCTTT.

The genes are TRBV20-1 and TRBJ2-4, with 8 positions matching TRBD2. V lost 4 bases and J lost 7; bases outside the gene matches: 0. Per the germline V gene, CDR1 is DFQATT and CDR2 is SNEGSKA (reference sequence). CDR3 size: 11 residues. DNA of the CDR3: TGCAGTGCTATAGCGGGGAACATTCAGTACTTC. This codes for CSAIAGNIQYF.

V and J are TRBV11-3 and TRBJ2-1, with 9 bases fitting TRBD2. The CDR3 extends over 16 amino acids. The V gene end was trimmed by 3 bases and the J gene end by 7 bases; junction bases not matched to a gene: 10. CDR1 SGHNT and CDR2 YENEEA come from the germline V gene. The CDR3 reads CASSFSAGGRGNEQFF. CDR3 nucleotides: TGTGCCAGCAGCTTTAGCGCCGGCGGGAGGGGGAATGAGCAGTTCTTC. Using reference TRBV11-3 and TRBJ2-1 for the parts outside the CDR3, the full variable domain is EAGVVQSPRYKIIEKKQPVAFWCNPISGHNTLYWYLQNLGQGPELLIRYENEEAVDDSQLPKDRFSAERLKGVDSTLKIQPAELGDSAVYLCASSFSAGGRGNEQFFGPGTRLTVL.

The gene calls are TRBV28 and TRBJ2-2; 8 bases line up with TRBD2. Germline CDR1 reads MDHEN; CDR2 reads SYDVKM. V shed 6 bases, J shed 8 bases, and the junction held 11 bases outside the gene matches. This CDR3 is 15 amino acids long. The CDR3 DNA reads TGTGCCAGCAGCCCAGCGGGAGCGAGACTAGGGGAGCTGTTTTTT. Amino acid sequence: CASSPAGARLGELFF.

The chain carries TRBV4-2 and TRBJ2-1; 8 positions match TRBD2. The junction had 10 bases not matched to a gene; V was cut back by 1 base and J by 8 bases. The CDR3 has 16 amino acids. Germline V gene data show CDR1 as LGHNA and CDR2 as YNFKEQ. The CDR3 DNA reads TGTGCCAGCAGCCAAGTGGCGAGCGGGAGCACGTATGAGCAGTTCTTC. Residues: CASSQVASGSTYEQFF.

The sample holds one count of this clone. The chain uses TRBV4-3 and TRBJ2-2; 7 bases fit TRBD2. The CDR3 has 15 amino acids. V was pared by 3 bases and J by 5 bases, with 6 bases of the junction left unmatched. CDR1 is LGHNA and CDR2 is YSLEER in the germline V gene. CDR3 nucleotides: TGCGCCAGCAGCCAGGACCTAGCGGAGACCGGGGAGCTGTTTTTT. This codes for CASSQDLAETGELFF.

The chain couples TRBV19 to TRBJ1-1; D is uncertain. CDR3 length: 16 amino acids. Germline V gene sequence: CDR1 LNHDA, CDR2 SQIVND (reference sequence). V was trimmed by 6 bases and J by 1 base, leaving 18 bases between them. The CDR3 sequence is CASRLIVGIANTEAFF. The CDR3 DNA is TGTGCCAGTAGACTAATAGTGGGTATAGCGAACACTGAAGCTTTCTTT.

The chain uses TRBV2 and TRBJ2-7, with D perhaps TRBD2 (6 bases). Germline V CDR1 and CDR2: SNHLY, FYNNEI. The CDR3 covers 13 residues. The germline V and J ends were trimmed by 5 bases and 5 bases, with 13 bases remaining between them. CDR3 amino acids: CASSKEREDEQYF. CDR3 bases: TGTGCCAGCAGTAAAGAAAGGGAGGACGAGCAGTACTTC.

The rearrangement joins TRBV11-2 to TRBJ2-3; the match to TRBD2 covers 7 bases. The CDR3 extends over 13 amino acids. V was clipped by 2 bases and J by 6 bases; unmatched bases: 2. Germline V gene lookup returns CDR1 SGHAT and CDR2 FQNNGV. CDR3 amino acids: CASSLYGGDTQYF. CDR3 DNA: TGTGCCAGCAGCTTATACGGGGGGGATACGCAGTATTTT.

This clone has just a few counts. This sequence joins TRBV6-5 and TRBJ2-1; the match to TRBD2 covers 13 bases. V gave up 5 bases and J gave up 4 bases; unmatched junction bases: 2. Germline V lookup: CDR1 MNHEY, CDR2 SVGAGI. The CDR3 runs 15 residues. The CDR3 DNA sequence: TGTGCCAGCAGTCGGACTAGCGGGAGTTACAATGAGCAGTTCTTC. As protein: CASSRTSGSYNEQFF.

J is TRBJ2-7 and V is TRBV9, with no clear D. In germline, CDR1 is SGDLS, CDR2 YYNGEE. The ends were cut back, 2 bases at V and 0 bases at J, with 12 bases in the middle. CDR3 length: 15 amino acids. The CDR3 nucleotides are TGTGCCAGCAGCGTGCTAAGCTCCCCCTCCTACGAGCAGTACTTC. Translating gives CASSVLSSPSYEQYF.

The V call is TRBV7-2, the J call TRBJ2-4, with TRBD2 matching over 8 bases. CDR1 and CDR2 from the germline V gene are SGHTA and FQGNSA. The CDR3 covers 16 residues. V trimming: 4 bases; J trimming: 5 bases; junction bases outside the gene matches: 10. This CDR3 reads CASSSASGRAQNIQYF. CDR3 coding DNA: TGTGCCAGCAGCTCCGCGTCCGGGAGGGCCCAAAACATTCAGTACTTC.

J is TRBJ2-7 and V is TRBV7-2, with D possibly TRBD2 on 6 matching bases. Trimming removed 6 bases from V and 3 bases from J, with 9 bases in between. This CDR3 has 12 amino acids. Germline-derived CDR1 and CDR2 are SGHTA and FQGNSA. The chain's CDR3 is CASRGGGYEQYF. The CDR3, as DNA: TGTGCCAGCAGGGGAGGAGGCTACGAGCAGTACTTC.

Only one count was recorded for this clone. V gene TRBV5-4 combines with J gene TRBJ2-1; 10 bases fit TRBD2. The J segment lost 8 bases and the V segment lost 4 bases, leaving 9 bases of the junction unmatched. The germline V gene encodes CDR1 SGHNT and CDR2 YYREEE (reference sequence). This CDR3 spans 15 amino acids. This CDR3 is CASSPPGTSVYEQFF. The CDR3 nucleotides are TGTGCCAGCAGCCCCCCCGGGACTAGCGTTTATGAGCAGTTCTTC. The whole variable domain, filled in from reference TRBV5-4 and TRBJ2-1, reads ETGVTQSPTHLIKTRGQQVTLRCSSQSGHNTVSWYQQALGQGPQFIFQYYREEENGRGNFPPRFSGLQFPNYSSELNVNALELDDSALYLCASSPPGTSVYEQFFGPGTRLTVL.

Concerning this clone itself: The same CDR3 can be traced to other DNA sequences in this sample. V usage is TRBV5-4 and J usage is TRBJ1-2, with 7 bases identical to TRBD1. Trimming cost V 0 bases and J 4 bases; bases outside gene matches: 3. Per germline, CDR1 SGHNT and CDR2 YYREEE (reference sequence). This CDR3 has 14 residues. The CDR3 loop reads CASSLGQGAYGYTF. DNA for the CDR3: TGTGCCAGCAGCTTGGGACAGGGAGCCTATGGCTACACCTTC.

V gene TRBV19 combines with J gene TRBJ2-2; the match to TRBD1 covers 10 bases. With 9 bases clipped from V and 5 bases from J, the junction kept 6 bases outside the gene matches. Germline V lookup: CDR1 LNHDA, CDR2 SQIVND (reference sequence). The CDR3 is made up of 14 amino acids. CDR3 bases: TGTGCCAGCGAGACAGGGGGCGCGACCGGGGAGCTGTTTTTT. Translated: CASETGGATGELFF. The full variable domain, completed using reference TRBV19 and TRBJ2-2, is DGGITQSPKYLFRKEGQNVTLSCEQNLNHDAMYWYRQDPGQGLRLIYYSQIVNDFQKGDIAEGYSVSREKKESFPLTVTSAQKNPTAFYLCASETGGATGELFFGEGSRLTVL.

There are many counts of this clone. The chain is built from TRBV28 and TRBJ1-1; D uncertain. The CDR3 loop spans 15 amino acids. The ends were cut back, 5 bases at V and 4 bases at J, with 17 bases in the middle. CDR1 and CDR2 (germline): MDHEN, SYDVKM. The CDR3 region has the DNA TGTGCCAGCAGTCCAACGCCCAGTTTGTTCACTGAAGCTTTCTTT. Protein sequence: CASSPTPSLFTEAFF.

The chain employs TRBV6-5 and TRBJ1-1, with D perhaps TRBD1 (5 bases). The CDR3 has 15 residues. V lost 1 base and J 3 bases, leaving 12 bases between the germline ends. Looked up from germline, CDR1 is MNHEY and CDR2 is SVGAGI. CDR3 DNA: TGTGCCAGCAGTTACTGGGGGGAAGGGGACACTGAAGCTTTCTTT. The encoded protein is CASSYWGEGDTEAFF.

The chain employs TRBV27 and TRBJ2-1; D call uncertain. The CDR3 has 11 residues. Germline CDR1 reads MNHEY; CDR2 reads SMNVEV (reference sequence). Trimming shortened V by 4 bases and J by 9 bases, and 7 bases separated the two germline ends. The CDR3 coding sequence is TGTGCCAGCAGTTCTTCTTTTGAGCAGTTCTTC. Amino acid sequence: CASSSSFEQFF.

This chain connects TRBV5-1 to TRBJ2-5, with D uncertain. With 5 bases removed from V and 14 bases from J, the gap between germline ends came to 16 bases. This CDR3 contains 11 residues. Germline V gene sequence: CDR1 SGHRS, CDR2 YFSETQ. The CDR3, as DNA: TGCGCCAGCAGTTCGGGTTCCCCTGTTTACTTC. Translation gives CASSSGSPVYF.